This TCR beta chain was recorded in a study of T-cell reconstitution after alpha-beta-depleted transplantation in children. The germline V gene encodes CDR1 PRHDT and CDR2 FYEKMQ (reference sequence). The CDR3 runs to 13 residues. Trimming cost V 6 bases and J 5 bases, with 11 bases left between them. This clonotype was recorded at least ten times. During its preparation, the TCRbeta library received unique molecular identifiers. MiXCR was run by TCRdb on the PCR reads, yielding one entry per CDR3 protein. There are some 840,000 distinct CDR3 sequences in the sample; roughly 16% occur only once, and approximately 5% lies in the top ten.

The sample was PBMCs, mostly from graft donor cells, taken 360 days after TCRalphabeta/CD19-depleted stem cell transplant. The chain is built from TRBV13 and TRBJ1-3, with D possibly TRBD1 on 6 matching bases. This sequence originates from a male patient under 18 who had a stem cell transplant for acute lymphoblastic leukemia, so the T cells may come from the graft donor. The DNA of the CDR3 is TGTGCCAGCAGTTCTCAGGGGAGAAACACCATATATTTT. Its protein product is CASSSQGRNTIYF.